The entry below gives a single TCR beta chain sequence along with its context. What it recognizes is unknown. The repertoire was sequenced with immunoSEQ multiplex PCR; TCRdb's copy has only in-frame clones and lacks some. The sample has fewer than 65,000 clones, 90% to 95% seen once. The entry originates in a study of OX40 agonist ivuxolimab in advanced cancers. About the study: Dose-escalation subjects each had hepatocellular carcinoma, melanoma, renal cell or head and neck cancer. General observations from the study: On average, CD8+ T cells showed a greater number of expanded clones than CD4+.

The sample in question was CD4+ or CD8+ T cells sorted from blood, obtained in a trial of the OX40 agonist ivuxolimab. The clonotype comes from an adult with an advanced solid tumor such as melanoma, head and neck, liver or kidney cancer.

CDR3 loop: CASSETGLNQPQHF. The CDR3 nucleotides are TGTGCCAGCAGTGAAACGGGGCTCAATCAGCCCCAGCATTTT. The gene calls are TRBV6-1 and TRBJ1-5, with a tentative D call TRBD1 (5 bases). From germline, CDR1 is MNHNS and CDR2 SASEGT. This CDR3 has 14 residues. The V gene lost 2 bases and the J gene lost 3 bases, with 8 bases spanning the gap.